The rows below give T cell receptor beta chains drawn from one sample of a study of T cells in Graves' hyperthyroidism and ophthalmopathy. TCRdb analysed the multiplex PCR reads with MiXCR anew, one entry per CDR3 protein. This sample has fewer than 300,000 distinct CDR3 sequences; 25% occur once, and the top ten carry around 30%. Sequencing was done on a sample of blood. The receptors come from a man between 35 and 55 years old with Graves' hyperthyroidism that later progressed to Graves' ophthalmopathy. Each CDR3 is given with its conserved first and last residue. The D gene is left open where the match is weak. Size is stated for part of the rows, as once, few or many counts, or as a class when the clone is expanded.

D	V	J	size	CDR3	DNA
TRBD2	TRBV12-3/TRBV12-4	TRBJ2-7	many	CASSSGGRHPYEQYF	TGTGCCAGCAGTTCAGGCGGGAGACATCCCTACGAGCAGTACTTC
TRBD2	TRBV20-1	TRBJ2-7	NA	CSARPKVAGEQYF	TGCAGTGCTAGACCCAAAGTAGCGGGGGAGCAGTACTTC
NA	TRBV28	TRBJ2-7	many	CASSSGRLYEQYF	TGTGCCAGCAGTTCGGGACGGTTATACGAGCAGTACTTC
NA	TRBV5-1	TRBJ2-7	many	CASIPGPGSYEQYF	TGCGCCAGCATCCCGGGGCCGGGCTCCTACGAGCAGTACTTC
NA	TRBV27	TRBJ2-7	NA	CASSPNRGGRYEQYF	TGTGCCAGCAGCCCCAACAGGGGGGGTCGGTACGAGCAGTACTTC
NA	TRBV29-1	TRBJ2-5	many	CSARGLASPTETQYF	TGCAGCGCCCGAGGGTTGGCATCCCCAACCGAGACCCAGTACTTC
NA	TRBV12-3/TRBV12-4	TRBJ1-4	many	CASMSGDEKLFF	TGTGCCAGCATGTCCGGAGATGAAAAACTGTTTTTT
NA	TRBV6-6	TRBJ2-7	many	CASSGSPYEQYF	TGTGCCAGCAGCGGGTCCCCCTACGAGCAGTACTTC
NA	TRBV19	TRBJ1-5	many	CASSDGTYQPQHF	TGTGCCAGTAGCGACGGGACTTATCAGCCCCAGCATTTT
NA	TRBV7-3	TRBJ2-2	many	CASSLNREHSGELFF	TGTGCCAGCAGCTTGAATCGGGAGCATAGCGGGGAGCTGTTTTTT
NA	TRBV28	TRBJ1-3	NA	CASRETSGNTIYF	TGTGCCAGCAGGGAGACCTCTGGAAACACCATATATTTT
NA	TRBV6-2/TRBV6-3	TRBJ2-7	many	CASSPLREQYF	TGTGCCAGCAGTCCCCTACGCGAGCAGTACTTC
NA	TRBV24-1	TRBJ2-5	once	CATSDLSLETQYF	TGTGCCACCAGTGATTTGAGCTTAGAGACCCAGTACTTC
NA	TRBV29-1	TRBJ2-5	NA	CSALDGQSLGTQYF	TGCAGCGCTCTTGATGGACAGTCCCTGGGGACCCAGTACTTC
TRBD1	TRBV7-9	TRBJ2-5	NA	CASSFGGTGKETQYF	TGTGCCAGCAGCTTCGGCGGGACAGGGAAAGAGACCCAGTACTTC
NA	TRBV12-5	TRBJ1-5	NA	CASAPKGNQPQHF	TGTGCTAGTGCTCCCAAAGGCAATCAGCCCCAGCATTTT
NA	TRBV6-1	TRBJ1-1	many	CASQPGGDTEAFF	TGTGCCAGCCAACCGGGGGGTGACACTGAAGCTTTCTTT
NA	TRBV18	TRBJ2-2	NA	CASPRGTGELFF	TGTGCCAGCCCACGGGGCACCGGGGAGCTGTTTTTT
TRBD1	TRBV5-1	TRBJ2-5	many	CASSLLGQLVETQYF	TGCGCCAGCAGCTTGTTGGGACAGTTGGTAGAGACCCAGTACTTC
NA	TRBV12-3/TRBV12-4	TRBJ2-7	NA	CASSYREEGYSEQYF	TGTGCCAGCAGTTACAGGGAAGAGGGATACAGCGAGCAGTACTTC
TRBD1	TRBV20-1	TRBJ2-7	many	CSVGQGIVEQYF	TGCAGTGTGGGACAGGGAATCGTCGAGCAGTACTTC
NA	TRBV30	TRBJ1-3	few	CAWSTGSGNIIYF	TGTGCCTGGTCTACGGGCTCTGGAAACATCATATATTTT